A single sample is the source of the 18 T cell receptor beta chains below, sequenced in a study of shared clonotypes between healthy human individuals. The repertoire was sequenced with immunoSEQ multiplex PCR; TCRdb's copy has only in-frame clones and lacks some. The data contain roughly 640,000 clones, less than 85% of them singletons. Material for sequencing was memory CD4+ T cells sorted from blood. Subset in this sample: CD45RA-negative fraction. The receptors come from a woman aged 25 to 39 in good health.

On this clone: Other DNA sequences in the sample encode the same CDR3. The rearrangement joins TRBV2 to TRBJ2-2; no reliable D call. Trimming took off 2 bases at V and 2 bases at J, with 9 bases between the two ends. Germline V CDR1 and CDR2: SNHLY, FYNNEI. This CDR3 is 15 amino acids long. As DNA, the CDR3 is TGTGCCAGCAGTGAAATGGGCCCTAACACCGGGGAGCTGTTTTTT. Translation: CASSEMGPNTGELFF.

This clone has more than one count but fewer than ten. The CDR3 region has the DNA TGTGCCAGCAGCTCGGGACAGGGTCCGCAGTTCTTC. This gives the protein CASSSGQGPQFF. The chain combines TRBV7-9 with TRBJ2-1; the match to TRBD1 covers 9 bases. J was trimmed by 12 bases and V by 4 bases; bases with no gene match: 4. CDR1 and CDR2 from the germline V gene are SEHNR and FQNEAQ (reference sequence). This CDR3 has 12 amino acids.

The chain couples TRBV9 to TRBJ2-7; the match to TRBD2 covers 8 bases. CDR3 length: 15 residues. V was clipped by 4 bases and J by 5 bases; unmatched bases: 11. Germline assignment: CDR1 SGDLS and CDR2 YYNGEE. DNA of the CDR3: TGTGCCAGCAGCCCCCAAGCGGGAGCGGTCCACGAGCAGTACTTC. Encoded protein: CASSPQAGAVHEQYF.

The chain is built from TRBV25-1 and TRBJ1-5; unclear D gene. Germline lookup yields CDR1 MGHDK and CDR2 SYGVNS. V lost 6 bases and J 7 bases, leaving 10 bases between the germline ends. The CDR3 spans 12 residues. CDR3 coding DNA: TGTGCCAGCAGCTTGGGTTGGCAGCCCCAGCATTTT. It translates to CASSLGWQPQHF. Supplemented by reference TRBV25-1 and TRBJ1-5, the full variable domain reads EADIYQTPRYLVIGTGKKITLECSQTMGHDKMYWYQQDPGMELHLIHYSYGVNSTEKGDLSSESTVSRIRTEHFPLTLESARPSHTSQYLCASSLGWQPQHFGDGTRLSIL.

The rearrangement uses TRBV2 and TRBJ1-5, with D tentatively TRBD1 (5 bases). Germline values: CDR1 SNHLY, CDR2 FYNNEI. The CDR3 is 14 residues long. Between the trimmed V and J ends, which lost 2 bases and 4 bases, there was a span of 9 bases. The CDR3 loop reads CASSELSGNQPQHF. CDR3 in DNA: TGTGCCAGCAGTGAACTGTCAGGGAATCAGCCCCAGCATTTT.

This clone was observed a handful of times. This chain joins TRBV25-1 and TRBJ1-4; D call uncertain. Germline lookup yields CDR1 MGHDK and CDR2 SYGVNS. The V end lost 4 bases, the J end lost 8 bases, and 11 bases lay between the germline ends. The CDR3 has 13 amino acids. CDR3 nucleotides: TGTGCCAGCAGTGGTGTTTCTCGGGAAAAACTGTTTTTT. It encodes CASSGVSREKLFF.

The CDR3 DNA follows: TGCGCCAGCCAGAGGGAGTACAATGAGCAGTTCTTC. Amino acid sequence: CASQREYNEQFF. The chain combines TRBV5-1 with TRBJ2-1; tentatively, D is TRBD2 (5 bases). V lost 7 bases and J 4 bases, leaving 9 bases between the germline ends. Germline lookup yields CDR1 SGHRS and CDR2 YFSETQ. The CDR3 sequence is 12 residues long.

In regard to this clone: Different DNA sequences within this sample yield the same CDR3. The chain recombines TRBV5-1 with TRBJ2-1; D not resolved. Trimming took off 0 bases at V and 3 bases at J, with 7 bases between the two ends. The CDR3 consists of 14 residues. CDR1 and CDR2 (germline): SGHRS, YFSETQ. The CDR3 loop reads CASSLDRVYNEQFF. The DNA for the CDR3 is TGCGCCAGCAGCTTGGATAGGGTCTACAATGAGCAGTTCTTC.

This rearrangement joins TRBV7-9 to TRBJ1-1; perhaps TRBD1 as D (6 bases). The germline CDR1 and CDR2 sequences are SEHNR and FQNEAQ (reference sequence). CDR3 length equals 13 residues. V lost 4 bases and J 5 bases, leaving 11 bases between the germline ends. The DNA of the CDR3 is TGTGCCAGCAGCTACACGGGACAAACTGAAGCTTTCTTT. This gives the protein CASSYTGQTEAFF.

The chain employs TRBV19 and TRBJ2-2; maybe TRBD2 (5 bases). The ends were cut back, 3 bases at V and 3 bases at J, with 11 bases in the middle. The CDR3 contains 15 residues. CDR1 and CDR2 from the germline V gene are LNHDA and SQIVND (reference sequence). CDR3: CASSMARVDTGELFF. DNA for the CDR3: TGTGCCAGTAGTATGGCGAGGGTAGACACCGGGGAGCTGTTTTTT. The variable domain in full, completed from reference TRBV19 and TRBJ2-2, reads DGGITQSPKYLFRKEGQNVTLSCEQNLNHDAMYWYRQDPGQGLRLIYYSQIVNDFQKGDIAEGYSVSREKKESFPLTVTSAQKNPTAFYLCASSMARVDTGELFFGEGSRLTVL.

This chain connects TRBV28 to TRBJ2-5; TRBD1 might be the D (6 bases). The V gene's germline CDR1 is MDHEN and CDR2 SYDVKM. CDR3 size: 13 residues. Trimming pared 6 bases from V and 4 bases from J, leaving 12 bases between. This CDR3 reads CASRKGGTETQYF. As DNA, the CDR3 is TGTGCCAGCAGAAAAGGGGGAACAGAGACCCAGTACTTC.

This clone has just one count. The V call is TRBV4-1, the J call TRBJ2-3, with D maybe TRBD1 (5 bases). This CDR3 spans 18 amino acids. The germline CDR1 and CDR2 sequences are MGHRA and YSYEKL. With 1 base removed from V and 1 base from J, the gap between germline ends came to 18 bases. DNA of the CDR3: TGCGCCAGCAGCCAAGCTCTCCAGGCTGAAGGGGGCACAGATACGCAGTATTTT. Protein sequence: CASSQALQAEGGTDTQYF.

This clone has just a few counts. V is TRBV2 and J is TRBJ2-7; D gene uncertain. Germline V lookup: CDR1 SNHLY, CDR2 FYNNEI. CDR3 size: 12 residues. Trimming pared 4 bases from V and 1 base from J, leaving 5 bases between. CDR3: CASSAYSYEQYF. CDR3 nucleotide sequence: TGTGCCAGCAGTGCTTATTCCTACGAGCAGTACTTC.

This chain joins TRBV18 and TRBJ2-6; no reliable D call. V was shortened by 3 bases and J by 4 bases, with 19 bases between the two germline ends. Per germline, CDR1 KGHSH and CDR2 LQKENI. The CDR3 has 18 amino acids. The CDR3 DNA is TGTGCCAGCTCACCTCTCCGCCCACGGGCCTCCGGGGCCAACGTCCTGACTTTC. Amino acid sequence: CASSPLRPRASGANVLTF.

This clone came up a few times. The V call is TRBV19, the J call TRBJ2-1; 11 nucleotides match TRBD2. Unmatched junction bases numbered 4, after V lost 6 bases and J lost 12 bases. Germline CDR1 reads LNHDA; CDR2 reads SQIVND (reference sequence). This CDR3 is built from 12 residues. CDR3 nucleotide sequence: TGTGCCAGTAGCACTAGCGGGAGATGGCAGTTCTTC. Protein sequence: CASSTSGRWQFF.

The chain employs TRBV28 and TRBJ2-3; the D call may be TRBD1 or TRBD2 (6 bases each). The V gene's germline CDR1 is MDHEN and CDR2 SYDVKM. V was clipped by 2 bases and J by 5 bases, with 20 bases between them. This CDR3 has 17 residues. The CDR3 loop reads CASSLGHAGSGQDTQYF. CDR3 bases: TGTGCCAGCAGTTTAGGTCATGCGGGATCGGGACAAGATACGCAGTATTTT.

The chain carries TRBV19 and TRBJ2-2; TRBD2 aligns across 10 bases. CDR1 is LNHDA, CDR2 SQIVND, per germline (reference sequence). This CDR3 has 18 residues. Trimming took 4 bases from V and 4 from J; bases not matched to a gene: 12. As DNA, the CDR3 is TGTGCCAGTAGTACCTGGGGAAGCGGGAGGGAGAGCACCGGGGAGCTGTTTTTT. Translated: CASSTWGSGRESTGELFF. Using reference TRBV19 and TRBJ2-2 for the parts outside the CDR3, the full variable domain is DGGITQSPKYLFRKEGQNVTLSCEQNLNHDAMYWYRQDPGQGLRLIYYSQIVNDFQKGDIAEGYSVSREKKESFPLTVTSAQKNPTAFYLCASSTWGSGRESTGELFFGEGSRLTVL.

The gene calls are TRBV12-5 and TRBJ1-2; TRBD1 agrees at 12 bases. The CDR3 runs 19 residues. Looked up from germline, CDR1 is LGHNT and CDR2 is FRNRAP. With V trimmed by 4 bases and J by 4 bases, 16 bases remained unmatched. CDR3 amino acids: CASGSSRDRGRVGGYGYTF. The CDR3 coding sequence is TGTGCTAGTGGTTCTTCCCGGGACAGGGGGCGAGTTGGCGGCTATGGCTACACCTTC.